A selection of T cell receptor beta chains follows, all from one sample in a study of technical replicates of blood from several donors. Assay: immunoSEQ multiplex PCR; the TCRdb copy retains only in-frame clones and omits some. The table shows around 57,000 clones, with about 93% occurring only once. Material for sequencing was T cells isolated from PBMCs. All receptors derive from a human donor in good health. The CDR3 runs from the conserved cysteine through the conserved F or W. A D gene is named only where the DNA matches it firmly.

CDR3aa	j_gene	v_gene	d_gene
CASSPEYRDRGRGNYGYTF	TRBJ1-2	TRBV18	TRBD1
CASSETGSNTEAFF	TRBJ1-1	TRBV10-1	-
CASGLVPLGRGRWSYNSPLHF	TRBJ1-6	TRBV12-5	TRBD1
CASSFHRGGNTIYF	TRBJ1-3	TRBV7-9	TRBD1
CASGTDRAGNTIYF	TRBJ1-3	TRBV5-1	TRBD1
CASSLVGGGPTDTQYF	TRBJ2-3	TRBV5-4	-
CATSRAGASYEQYF	TRBJ2-7	TRBV15	-
CASSVGQFRGEQQETQYF	TRBJ2-5	TRBV5-1	-
CASSLRLAGTRGLYEQYF	TRBJ2-7	TRBV7-9	TRBD2
CASKYIRGHQPQHF	TRBJ1-5	TRBV28	TRBD1
CATQKTGTPNTGELFF	TRBJ2-2	TRBV10-3	-
CATSRGGTLDEQYF	TRBJ2-7	TRBV15	-
CASKTMTSSTEAFF	TRBJ1-1	TRBV6-5	-
CASRDASGQNTGELFF	TRBJ2-2	TRBV5-1	TRBD2
CASSLGPGTGGFLTDTQYF	TRBJ2-3	TRBV7-8	TRBD1
CASSSSDREYEQYF	TRBJ2-7	TRBV7-9	TRBD1
CASRRGQGGNQPQHF	TRBJ1-5	TRBV6-6	TRBD1
CASSYGSGNVQPQHF	TRBJ1-5	TRBV6-6	-
CASSLGPGGGTDTQYF	TRBJ2-3	TRBV7-3	TRBD2
CASTRGDGYTF	TRBJ1-2	TRBV6-5	-
CASSLQYNEQFF	TRBJ2-1	TRBV28	-
CASSLEGQGANNEQFF	TRBJ2-1	TRBV13	TRBD1
CASSSAEFLGQDTIYF	TRBJ1-3	TRBV6-5	-
CASSLAGGQDEQFF	TRBJ2-1	TRBV11-1	TRBD2
CASTTNPGLAAFYNEQFF	TRBJ2-1	TRBV28	TRBD2
CASRPTGSTEAFF	TRBJ1-1	TRBV28	-
CASSGGTLAGYWEETQYF	TRBJ2-5	TRBV7-8	TRBD2
CASSARGVRDTQYF	TRBJ2-3	TRBV11-3	-
CASSLAGQSGNTIYF	TRBJ1-3	TRBV7-9	-
CASSSGANTGELFF	TRBJ2-2	TRBV11-3	-
CASSARGQQVDTQYF	TRBJ2-3	TRBV28	TRBD1
CASRLGGAYEQYF	TRBJ2-7	TRBV18	-
CASSWDTAGNTIYF	TRBJ1-3	TRBV5-1	-
CASSLTGGYTEAFF	TRBJ1-1	TRBV7-8	TRBD1
CASSSGGGVSGYTF	TRBJ1-2	TRBV7-9	-
CASSYVRGELNTEAFF	TRBJ1-1	TRBV6-5	-
CASSSNPGTPDEKLFF	TRBJ1-4	TRBV11-2	-
CASSHVPTEAFF	TRBJ1-1	TRBV14	-
CASRAGTGKETQYF	TRBJ2-5	TRBV6-5	TRBD1
CASREMTGRDQPQHF	TRBJ1-5	TRBV28	-
CASSLLITSSSYEQYF	TRBJ2-7	TRBV7-9	-
CASSGQGQNEKLFF	TRBJ1-4	TRBV18	TRBD1